This TCR beta chain was retrieved from a study of control samples from healthy donors and cancer patients. TCRdb's copy holds only in-frame clones and misses some; the assay was immunoSEQ multiplex PCR. The table lists around 250,000 clones, 82% of them singletons. CDR3 length: 16 residues. CDR1 is SGHVS, CDR2 FNYEAQ, per germline. The V and J ends lost 2 bases and 5 bases respectively, with 16 bases between them. The TCR was taken from a woman aged 60 to 75 with lung cancer. The specimen was PBMCs. V is TRBV7-6 and J is TRBJ2-1; the D gene is possibly TRBD2 (6 bases). In DNA, the CDR3 is TGTGCCAGCAGCTTATCGGAGGGACGGATGGACAATGAGCAGTTCTTC. It is translated as CASSLSEGRMDNEQFF.